The next 17 T cell receptor beta chains were all read from a single sample in a study of T cell changes during pregnancy in multiple sclerosis. Libraries were prepared by immunoSEQ multiplex PCR; TCRdb keeps only in-frame clonotypes and omits some of them. Altogether some 100,000 clones are present, approximately 94% being singletons, with the ten largest covering over 0.8%. The sequences come from peripheral blood, collected before pregnancy. The receptors were gathered from a female donor with multiple sclerosis, enrolled in a pregnancy study.

The J gene is TRBJ2-2, the V gene TRBV4-2; TRBD2 matches at 14 bases. Per germline, CDR1 LGHNA and CDR2 YNFKEQ. The CDR3 is 16 amino acids. V dropped 6 bases and J dropped 8; count of bases not matched to a gene: 8. CDR3 in DNA: TGTGCCAGCAGTAAGACTAGCGGGAGGGCTCGTGGGGAGCTGTTTTTT. Translating it yields CASSKTSGRARGELFF.

This clone was found once. The chain joins TRBV28 to TRBJ1-5; 7 bases line up with TRBD1. The CDR3 runs 14 residues. Germline V gene data show CDR1 as MDHEN and CDR2 as SYDVKM. Trimming at V came to 6 bases and at J to 4 bases, leaving 6 bases not matched to a gene. The CDR3 coding sequence is TGTGCCAGCAGCATAGGGACAGCTAATCAGCCCCAGCATTTT. This translates into CASSIGTANQPQHF.

The gene calls are TRBV30 and TRBJ2-7; D call uncertain. V was clipped by 0 bases and J by 2 bases, with 11 bases between them. The CDR3 contains 14 residues. Germline values: CDR1 GTSNPN, CDR2 SVGIG (reference sequence). The CDR3 bases are TGTGCCTGGAGTGTACCTCGGGTCCCCTACGAGCAGTACTTC. Its translation: CAWSVPRVPYEQYF.

This sequence joins TRBV5-1 and TRBJ2-3, with 9 bases that match TRBD2. V shed 4 bases and J 2 bases; nucleotides not matched to a gene: 5. The germline CDR1 and CDR2 sequences are SGHRS and YFSETQ. This CDR3 region has 15 residues. In nucleotides, the CDR3 is TGCGCCAGCAGCCTCCAGCGGGGGGTCACAGATACGCAGTATTTT. Amino acid sequence: CASSLQRGVTDTQYF.

This chain links TRBV23-1 with TRBJ2-7, with D tentatively TRBD1 (6 bases). TRBV23-1 is identified as an open reading frame with a role that is uncertain. Trimming removed 0 bases from V and 0 bases from J, with 12 bases in between. The CDR3 contains 16 residues. As DNA, the CDR3 is TGCGCCAGCAGTCAATCGACCGGGACAAACTCCTACGAGCAGTACTTC. It codes for CASSQSTGTNSYEQYF.

DNA of the CDR3: TGCGCCAGCAGCCCTACCTCCCTTACCACTGAAGCTTTCTTT. Its protein is CASSPTSLTTEAFF. The V and J genes are TRBV5-1 and TRBJ1-1; D call uncertain. Trimming shortened V by 4 bases and J by 4 bases, and 14 bases separated the two germline ends. Germline V CDR1 and CDR2: SGHRS, YFSETQ. The CDR3 runs to 14 residues.

The V call is TRBV28, the J call TRBJ2-1; no clear D gene. The CDR3 is 13 residues long. Germline-derived CDR1 and CDR2 are MDHEN and SYDVKM. V was clipped by 2 bases and J by 10 bases, with 12 bases between them. This CDR3 is CASSLHPGREQFF. As DNA, the CDR3 is TGTGCCAGCAGTTTACACCCGGGTCGAGAGCAGTTCTTC.

This clone was seen a single time. The chain uses TRBV19 and TRBJ2-6; TRBD2 agrees at 7 bases. CDR1 and CDR2 (germline): LNHDA, SQIVND (reference sequence). Trimming cost V 8 bases and J 2 bases; bases outside gene matches: 3. This CDR3 spans 14 amino acids. Written as DNA, the CDR3 is TGTGCCAGTTGGGGAGGGACTGGGGCCAACGTCCTGACTTTC. Translating gives CASWGGTGANVLTF.

This clone was picked up one time. The chain recombines TRBV23-1 with TRBJ2-2; 9 bases fit TRBD1. TRBV23-1 has ORF status, its function being uncertain. The CDR3 loop spans 17 amino acids. Trimming cost V 0 bases and J 6 bases; bases outside gene matches: 8. CDR3 protein: CASSQSSRDRVAGELFF. Here the CDR3 DNA reads TGCGCCAGCAGTCAATCATCAAGGGACAGGGTGGCCGGGGAGCTGTTTTTT.

The CDR3 DNA sequence: TGCAGCGTGGGAGGTTATAGCAATCAGCCCCAGCATTTT. This encodes CSVGGYSNQPQHF. The J gene is TRBJ1-5, the V gene TRBV29-1; D gene ambiguous. Per the germline V gene, CDR1 is SQVTM and CDR2 is ANQGSEA. CDR3 size: 13 residues. Trimming stripped 6 bases from V and 0 bases from J, with 9 bases between.

This clone was seen just once. The chain employs TRBV5-5 and TRBJ1-5; 7 bases line up with TRBD1. With V trimmed by 4 bases and J by 0 bases, 4 bases remained unmatched. The CDR3 spans 15 residues. The germline CDR1 and CDR2 sequences are SGHKS and YYEKEE (reference sequence). CDR3 residues: CASSVQGDSNQPQHF. For the CDR3, the DNA is TGTGCCAGCAGCGTGCAGGGGGATAGCAATCAGCCCCAGCATTTT.

The CDR3 coding sequence is TGTGCTAAGCCACCCCGGGACAGTCACAATCAGCCCCAGCATTTT. It codes for CAKPPRDSHNQPQHF. The chain has TRBV12-5 and TRBJ1-5; 7 bases match TRBD1. The junction had 12 bases not matched to a gene; V was cut back by 10 bases and J by 3 bases. There are 15 residues in the CDR3. The germline V gene encodes CDR1 LGHNT and CDR2 FRNRAP.

This clone appeared a single time. V usage is TRBV19 and J usage is TRBJ2-1; 7 bases line up with TRBD1. The junction had 10 bases not matched to a gene; V was cut back by 4 bases and J by 10 bases. In germline, CDR1 is LNHDA, CDR2 SQIVND (reference sequence). The CDR3 length is 14 residues. DNA for the CDR3: TGTGCCAGTAGTACTTACAGGGGATTCAGAGAGCAGTTCTTC. It yields the protein CASSTYRGFREQFF.

This clone was observed a single time. The rearrangement uses TRBV10-3 and TRBJ2-7; 9 bases are shared with TRBD2. V was pared by 2 bases and J by 4 bases, with 3 bases of the junction left unmatched. Germline V gene lookup returns CDR1 ENHRY and CDR2 SYGVKD. The CDR3 extends over 14 amino acids. CDR3 sequence reads: CAISEAAGGYEQYF. The CDR3, as DNA: TGTGCCATCAGTGAGGCAGCGGGAGGTTACGAGCAGTACTTC.

DNA for the CDR3: TGTGCCAGCAGCTGGGCCAGCCAAGAGACCCAGTACTTC. This gives the protein CASSWASQETQYF. The rearrangement links TRBV5-6 to TRBJ2-5; the D is unclear. The germline CDR1 and CDR2 sequences are SGHDT and YYEEEE. V was pared by 3 bases and J by 1 base, with 7 bases between. This CDR3 is 13 amino acids long.

The chain joins TRBV19 to TRBJ2-7; 12 nucleotides match TRBD2. Germline V gene data show CDR1 as LNHDA and CDR2 as SQIVND (reference sequence). CDR3 length equals 17 residues. The junction had 14 bases not matched to a gene; V was cut back by 5 bases and J by 6 bases. The CDR3 bases are TGTGCCAGTAGTCCCGCACTAGCGGGAGGACCATCCGGCGAGCAGTACTTC. Its translation is CASSPALAGGPSGEQYF.

The chain combines TRBV7-2 with TRBJ1-1; a possible D gene is TRBD1 (5 bases). The CDR3 extends over 15 amino acids. The V gene's germline CDR1 is SGHTA and CDR2 FQGNSA. V dropped 2 bases and J dropped 0 bases, with 10 bases sitting between them. Here the CDR3 DNA reads TGTGCCAGCAGCTTATTACAGGCCATGAACACTGAAGCTTTCTTT. Its translation: CASSLLQAMNTEAFF.